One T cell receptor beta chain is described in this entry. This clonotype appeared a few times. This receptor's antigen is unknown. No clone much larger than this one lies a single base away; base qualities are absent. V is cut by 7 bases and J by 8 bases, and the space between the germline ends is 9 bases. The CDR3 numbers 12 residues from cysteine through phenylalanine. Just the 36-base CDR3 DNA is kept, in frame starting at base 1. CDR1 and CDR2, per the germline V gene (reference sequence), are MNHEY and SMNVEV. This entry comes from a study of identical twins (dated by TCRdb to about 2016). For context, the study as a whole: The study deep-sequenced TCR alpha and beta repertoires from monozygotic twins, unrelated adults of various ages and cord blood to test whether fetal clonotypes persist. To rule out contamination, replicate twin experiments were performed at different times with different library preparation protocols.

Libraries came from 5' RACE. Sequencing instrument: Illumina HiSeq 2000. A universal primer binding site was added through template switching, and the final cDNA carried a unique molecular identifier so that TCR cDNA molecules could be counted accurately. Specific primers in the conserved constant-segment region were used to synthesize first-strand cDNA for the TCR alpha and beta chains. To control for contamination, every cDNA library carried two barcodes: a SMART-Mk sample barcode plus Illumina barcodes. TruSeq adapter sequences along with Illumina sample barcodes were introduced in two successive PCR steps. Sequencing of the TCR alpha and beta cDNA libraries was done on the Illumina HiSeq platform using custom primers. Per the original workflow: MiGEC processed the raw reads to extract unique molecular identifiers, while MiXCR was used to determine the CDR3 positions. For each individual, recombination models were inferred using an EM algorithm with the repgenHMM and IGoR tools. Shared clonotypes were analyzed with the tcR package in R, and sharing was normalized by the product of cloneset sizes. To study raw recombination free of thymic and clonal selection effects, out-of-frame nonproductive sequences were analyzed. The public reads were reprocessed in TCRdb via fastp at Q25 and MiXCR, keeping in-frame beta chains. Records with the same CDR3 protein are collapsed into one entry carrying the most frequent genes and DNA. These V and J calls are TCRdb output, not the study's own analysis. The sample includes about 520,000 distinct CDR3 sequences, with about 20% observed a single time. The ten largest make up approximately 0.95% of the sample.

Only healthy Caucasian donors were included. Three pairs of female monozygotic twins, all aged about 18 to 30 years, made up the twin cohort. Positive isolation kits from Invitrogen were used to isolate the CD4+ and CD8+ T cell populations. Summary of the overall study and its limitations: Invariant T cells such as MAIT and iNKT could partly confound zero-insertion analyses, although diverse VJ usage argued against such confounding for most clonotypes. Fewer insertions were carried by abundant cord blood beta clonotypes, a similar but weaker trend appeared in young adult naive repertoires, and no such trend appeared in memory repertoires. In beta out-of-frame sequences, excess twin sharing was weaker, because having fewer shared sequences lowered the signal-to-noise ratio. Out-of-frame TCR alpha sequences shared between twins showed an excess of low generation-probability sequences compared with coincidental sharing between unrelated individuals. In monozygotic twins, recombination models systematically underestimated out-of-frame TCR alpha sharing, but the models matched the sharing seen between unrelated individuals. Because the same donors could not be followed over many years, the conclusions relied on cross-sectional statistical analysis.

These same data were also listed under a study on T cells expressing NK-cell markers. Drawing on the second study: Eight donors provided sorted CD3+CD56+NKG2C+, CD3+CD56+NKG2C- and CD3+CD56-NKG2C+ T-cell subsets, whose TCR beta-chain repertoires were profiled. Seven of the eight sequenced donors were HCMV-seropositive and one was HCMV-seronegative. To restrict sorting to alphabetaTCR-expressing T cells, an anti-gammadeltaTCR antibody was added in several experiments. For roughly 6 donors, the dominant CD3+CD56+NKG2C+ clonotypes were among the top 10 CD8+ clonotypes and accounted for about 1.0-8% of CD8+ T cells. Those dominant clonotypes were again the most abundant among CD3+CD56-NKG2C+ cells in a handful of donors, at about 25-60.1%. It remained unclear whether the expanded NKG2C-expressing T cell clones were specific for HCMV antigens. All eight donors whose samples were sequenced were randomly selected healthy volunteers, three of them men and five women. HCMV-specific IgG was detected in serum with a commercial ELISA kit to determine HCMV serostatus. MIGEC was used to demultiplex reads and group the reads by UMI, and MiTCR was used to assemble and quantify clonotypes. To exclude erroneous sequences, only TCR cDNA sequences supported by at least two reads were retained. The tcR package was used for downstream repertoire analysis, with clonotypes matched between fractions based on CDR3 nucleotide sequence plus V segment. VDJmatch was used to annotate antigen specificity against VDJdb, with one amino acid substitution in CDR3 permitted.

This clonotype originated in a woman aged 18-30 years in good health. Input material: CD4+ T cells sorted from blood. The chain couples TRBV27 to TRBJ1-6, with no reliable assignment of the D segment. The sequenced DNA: TGTGCCAGCATGACACGGTATTCACCCCTCCACTTT. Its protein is CASMTRYSPLHF.